These 9 T cell receptor beta chains were sequenced from one sample in a study of CD8 T cells in Susac syndrome. A quantity of roughly 0.5 to 1 ug RNA underwent reverse transcription using random hexamers. TCRdb called the immunoSEQ multiplex PCR reads again in MiXCR, with one record for every CDR3 protein. The sample gives 200,000 to 300,000 distinct CDR3 sequences, 93% of which show up once; around 0.072% is in the top ten. The source material was CD4+ T cells from PBMCs. These receptors were taken from a human donor with multiple sclerosis.

V usage is TRBV4-1 and J usage is TRBJ1-5; D is uncertain. The germline V gene has CDR1 MGHRA and CDR2 YSYEKL. Trimming took 0 bases from V and 5 from J, leaving 8 bases between them. The CDR3 is 14 amino acids. The CDR3: CASSQDDQYQPQHF. The CDR3 DNA reads TGCGCCAGCAGCCAAGATGATCAGTATCAGCCCCAGCATTTT.

V is TRBV11-2 and J is TRBJ1-3; D possibly corresponds to TRBD1 (6 bases). Trimming took off 1 base at V and 3 bases at J, with 13 bases between the two ends. CDR1 and CDR2 from the germline V gene are SGHAT and FQNNGV. This CDR3 spans 16 amino acids. Here the CDR3 DNA reads TGTGCCAGCAGCTTAGGACCAGGGGAGGATGGAAACACCATATATTTT. This encodes CASSLGPGEDGNTIYF.

Only one count was recorded for this clonotype. The CDR3 sequence: CASSLDPGATGELFF. As DNA, the CDR3 is TGCGCCAGCAGCTTGGACCCAGGGGCCACCGGGGAGCTGTTTTTT. This sequence joins TRBV5-1 and TRBJ2-2; tentatively, D is TRBD1 (6 bases). The CDR3 consists of 15 residues. V was clipped by 0 bases and J by 4 bases, with 10 bases between them. Germline V gives CDR1 SGHRS, CDR2 YFSETQ. Full variable domain (remainder filled in from reference TRBV5-1 and TRBJ2-2): KAGVTQTPRYLIKTRGQQVTLSCSPISGHRSVSWYQQTPGQGLQFLFEYFSETQRNKGNFPGRFSGRQFSNSRSEMNVSTLELGDSALYLCASSLDPGATGELFFGEGSRLTVL.

CDR3 coding DNA: TGTGCCAGCAGCTTGGCCGGGACTAGCTTCAATGAGCAGTTCTTC. Translating gives CASSLAGTSFNEQFF. The chain couples TRBV5-8 to TRBJ2-1, with 9 bases identical to TRBD2. The ends lost 0 bases at V and 6 bases at J; junction bases unmatched: 4. Germline V CDR1 and CDR2: SGHTS, YDEGEE. The CDR3 covers 15 residues. Combining the CDR3 with reference TRBV5-8 and TRBJ2-1 gives the whole variable domain EAGVTQSPTHLIKTRGQQATLRCSPISGHTSVYWYQQALGLGLQFLLWYDEGEERNRGNFPPRFSGRQFPNYSSELNVNALELEDSALYLCASSLAGTSFNEQFFGPGTRLTVL.

V gene TRBV5-1 combines with J gene TRBJ2-2, with TRBD2 matching over 8 bases. Germline values: CDR1 SGHRS, CDR2 YFSETQ. CDR3 length: 16 amino acids. The J segment lost 5 bases and the V segment lost 3 bases, leaving 9 bases of the junction unmatched. The CDR3 loop is CASSSLRGGLTGELFF. DNA of the CDR3: TGCGCCAGCAGCTCCCTCCGGGGGGGCCTGACCGGGGAGCTGTTTTTT.

The chain employs TRBV7-9 and TRBJ1-5; unclear D gene. V lost 6 bases to trimming and J lost 4 bases, with 13 bases between them. The germline V gene encodes CDR1 SEHNR and CDR2 FQNEAQ (reference sequence). The CDR3 is made up of 14 amino acids. CDR3 region: CASSFGPLNQPQHF. The CDR3 DNA reads as TGTGCCAGCAGTTTCGGGCCTTTAAATCAGCCCCAGCATTTT.

CDR3 in DNA: TGTGCCACCAGTGATCGACGCGGTCAAGAGACCCAGTACTTC. Residues: CATSDRRGQETQYF. V gene TRBV24-1 combines with J gene TRBJ2-5; D remains unclear. The CDR3 totals 14 residues. Germline V gene data show CDR1 as KGHDR and CDR2 as SFDVKD. V was trimmed by 3 bases and J by 2 bases, leaving 9 bases between them.

This sequence joins TRBV12-3 or TRBV12-4 and TRBJ1-1, with D unclear. The CDR3 extends over 15 amino acids. Trimming left V 1 base short and J 2 bases short, with 11 bases between. CDR3 nucleotides: TGTGCCAGCAGTTTAGGGGTGGGCGGCAACACTGAAGCTTTCTTT. It codes for CASSLGVGGNTEAFF.

V gene TRBV29-1 combines with J gene TRBJ1-1; TRBD1 aligns across 7 bases. CDR1 is SQVTM and CDR2 is ANQGSEA in the germline V gene. The junction had 7 bases not matched to a gene; V was cut back by 7 bases and J by 2 bases. CDR3 length equals 13 residues. CDR3 bases: TGCAGCGCGAAAGGGACAGTCAACACTGAAGCTTTCTTT. Amino acid sequence: CSAKGTVNTEAFF.